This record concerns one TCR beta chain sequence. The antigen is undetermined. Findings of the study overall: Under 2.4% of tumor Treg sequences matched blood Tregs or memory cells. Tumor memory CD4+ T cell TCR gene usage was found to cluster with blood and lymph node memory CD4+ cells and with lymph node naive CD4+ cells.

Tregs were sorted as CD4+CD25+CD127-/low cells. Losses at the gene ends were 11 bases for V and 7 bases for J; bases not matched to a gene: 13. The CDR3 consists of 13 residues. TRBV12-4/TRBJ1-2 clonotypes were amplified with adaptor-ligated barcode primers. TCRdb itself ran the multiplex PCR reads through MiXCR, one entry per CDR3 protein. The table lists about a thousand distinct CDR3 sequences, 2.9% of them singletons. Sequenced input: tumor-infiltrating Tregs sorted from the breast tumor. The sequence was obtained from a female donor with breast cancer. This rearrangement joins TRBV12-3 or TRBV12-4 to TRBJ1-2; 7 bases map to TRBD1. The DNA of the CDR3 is TGTGCCGCAGTCTTGGACAGGTGGGGTGGCTACACCTTC. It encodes CAAVLDRWGGYTF.